The 8 T cell receptor beta chains below all came from one sample that was sequenced in a study of shared clonotypes between healthy human individuals (dated by TCRdb to 2020 to 2021). Receptor amplification or capture employed the immunoSEQ multiplex PCR assay. What TCRdb holds here is the immuneACCESS table cut down to in-frame rearrangements. Part of the clones is not present; checked against another copy, under half of the missing clones reflect an unresolved V gene, and the others are unexplained. A total of about 1.1 million clones appear in this sample, about 72% of them only once. Almost 0.9% of the sample lies in the top ten. Input material: memory CD4+ T cells from PBMCs. In light of the paper, this sample's cell subset or site label describes: CD45RA-negative fraction. Receptors originate from a man aged 18 to 30 in good health. Some clones in this sample may be carry-over from other donors' samples.

Remarks on this clone: In the same sample, other DNA sequences code for this CDR3. This chain uses TRBV7-3 with TRBJ2-5; TRBD2 agrees at 11 bases. J gave up 1 base and V 3 bases, and 1 base lay outside the gene matches. Germline CDR1 reads SGHTA; CDR2 reads FQGTGA. The length of the CDR3 is 15 residues. The CDR3 reads CASSLGLAVQETQYF. The DNA for the CDR3 is TGTGCCAGCAGCTTGGGACTAGCGGTCCAAGAGACCCAGTACTTC. Complete variable domain (other parts from reference TRBV7-3 and TRBJ2-5): GAGVSQTPSNKVTEKGKYVELRCDPISGHTALYWYRQSLGQGPEFLIYFQGTGAADDSGLPNDRFFAVRPEGSVSTLKIQRTERGDSAVYLCASSLGLAVQETQYFGPGTRLLVL.

This sequence joins TRBV6-1 and TRBJ2-7, with D tentatively TRBD1 (6 bases). V lost 6 bases to trimming and J lost 0 bases, with 15 bases between them. CDR1 and CDR2 from the germline V gene are MNHNS and SASEGT. This CDR3 spans 15 amino acids. The CDR3 region is CASRLNRDPSYEQYF. DNA for the CDR3: TGTGCCAGCAGGCTCAACAGGGACCCCTCCTACGAGCAGTACTTC.

On this clone: A far larger clone differs by one base, so this is likely a read error. Other nucleotide sequences in the sample specify the same CDR3. The J gene is TRBJ2-4, the V gene TRBV18; no reliable D call. V lost 2 bases and J 8 bases, leaving 16 bases between the germline ends. Per the germline V gene, CDR1 is KGHSH and CDR2 is LQKENI. This CDR3 is built from 15 residues. The CDR3 coding sequence is TGTGCCAGCTCACCAGGTAGAACAGATCTCCACATTCAGTACTTC. Amino acids: CASSPGRTDLHIQYF. The entire variable domain, with the rest obtained from reference TRBV18 and TRBJ2-4, is as follows: NAGVMQNPRHLVRRRGQEARLRCSPMKGHSHVYWYRQLPEEGLKFMVYLQKENIIDESGMPKERFSAEFPKEGPSILRIQQVVRGDSAAYFCASSPGRTDLHIQYFGAGTRLSVL.

The rearrangement uses TRBV4-1 and TRBJ1-5; D gene unclear. CDR1 is MGHRA, CDR2 YSYEKL, per germline. The CDR3 consists of 14 residues. V was trimmed by 4 bases and J by 9 bases, leaving 16 bases between them. CDR3 amino acids: CASSPVPERGPQHF. The CDR3 DNA sequence: TGCGCCAGCAGCCCGGTTCCGGAACGTGGGCCCCAGCATTTT.

The chain is built from TRBV15 and TRBJ1-5, with 11 bases that match TRBD1. The CDR3 loop spans 19 amino acids. Unmatched junction bases numbered 18, after V lost 7 bases and J lost 4 bases. Germline V gene sequence: CDR1 LNHNV, CDR2 YYDKDF (reference sequence). As DNA, the CDR3 is TGTGCCACCACCAAATCGGGACAGGGGGGCCTTTTATGGAATCAGCCCCAGCATTTT. Translated: CATTKSGQGGLLWNQPQHF.

V gene TRBV7-3 combines with J gene TRBJ2-5, with D perhaps TRBD1 (6 bases). The CDR3 has 13 amino acids. Germline V lookup: CDR1 SGHTA, CDR2 FQGTGA. V was shortened by 5 bases and J by 4 bases, with 11 bases between the two germline ends. This CDR3 reads CASSGGFRETQYF. CDR3 nucleotides: TGTGCCAGCAGCGGGGGCTTCCGAGAGACCCAGTACTTC.

This chain uses TRBV28 with TRBJ2-5; 8 positions agree with TRBD2. V dropped 8 bases and J dropped 4; count of bases not matched to a gene: 12. Germline CDR1 MDHEN, CDR2 SYDVKM. This CDR3 has 15 residues. DNA for the CDR3: TGTGCCAGCGGATCGGCGGGAGGCCTCATAGAGACCCAGTACTTC. It translates to CASGSAGGLIETQYF. Using reference TRBV28 and TRBJ2-5 for the parts outside the CDR3, the full variable domain is DVKVTQSSRYLVKRTGEKVFLECVQDMDHENMFWYRQDPGLGLRLIYFSYDVKMKEKGDIPEGYSVSREKKERFSLILESASTNQTSMYLCASGSAGGLIETQYFGPGTRLLVL.

In this sample, this clone turned up a few times. This chain joins TRBV4-1 and TRBJ2-3; TRBD2 might be the D (7 bases). This CDR3 has 16 amino acids. Germline V CDR1 and CDR2: MGHRA, YSYEKL. V was pared by 6 bases and J by 2 bases, with 18 bases between. The chain's CDR3 is CASRGGSSGPTDTQYF. The CDR3 DNA reads TGCGCCAGCAGAGGGGGGTCTAGCGGACCCACAGATACGCAGTATTTT.